Given below is one T cell receptor (beta chain) in context. This entry is derived from a study of blood T cell repertoires in COVID-19. CDR3 length equals 15 residues. The V gene's germline CDR1 is SGHTA and CDR2 FQGNSA. V shed 3 bases, J shed 0 bases, and the junction held 4 bases outside the gene matches. In the original workflow: Counts of nucleated cells, estimated from reference gene primer amplification, were obtained. Only in-frame clones appear in the TCRdb table, and some are missing; sequencing was by immunoSEQ multiplex PCR. V and J calls plus clone size are reproduced from that table; the DNA served to infer D and trimming. The sample shows fewer than 450,000 clones, nearly 90% of them seen only once.

The sequence came from a woman between 40 and 50 years old with acute COVID-19. The sequencing input was PBMCs or T cells enriched from blood (not recorded which). This chain joins TRBV7-2 and TRBJ2-7; TRBD1 matches 8 bases. The CDR3 DNA reads as TGTGCCAGCAGCTTTTCCGGGACAGGCTCCTACGAGCAGTACTTC. Translation gives CASSFSGTGSYEQYF.